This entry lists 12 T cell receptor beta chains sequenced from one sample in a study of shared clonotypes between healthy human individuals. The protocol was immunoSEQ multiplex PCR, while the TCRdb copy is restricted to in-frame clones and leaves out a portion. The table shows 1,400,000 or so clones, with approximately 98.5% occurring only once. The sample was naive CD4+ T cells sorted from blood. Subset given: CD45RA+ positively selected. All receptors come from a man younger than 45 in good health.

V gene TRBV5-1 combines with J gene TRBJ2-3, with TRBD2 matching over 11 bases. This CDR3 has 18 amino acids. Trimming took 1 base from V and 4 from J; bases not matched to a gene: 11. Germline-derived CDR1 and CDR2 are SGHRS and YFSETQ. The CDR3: CASSLQASGRPGADTQYF. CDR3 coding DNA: TGCGCCAGCAGCTTGCAGGCTAGCGGGAGGCCGGGCGCAGATACGCAGTATTTT.

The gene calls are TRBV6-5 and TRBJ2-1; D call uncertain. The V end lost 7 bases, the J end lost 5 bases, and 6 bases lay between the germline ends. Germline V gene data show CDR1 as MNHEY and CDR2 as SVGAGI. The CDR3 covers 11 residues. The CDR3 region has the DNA TGTGCCAGCATGGCGCACAATGAGCAGTTCTTC. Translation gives CASMAHNEQFF.

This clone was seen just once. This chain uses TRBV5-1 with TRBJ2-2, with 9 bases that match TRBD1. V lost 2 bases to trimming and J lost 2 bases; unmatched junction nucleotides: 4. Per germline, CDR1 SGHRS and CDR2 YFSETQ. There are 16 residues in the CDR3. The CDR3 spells CASSFLGQGNTGELFF. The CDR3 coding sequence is TGCGCCAGCAGCTTTCTGGGACAGGGAAACACCGGGGAGCTGTTTTTT.

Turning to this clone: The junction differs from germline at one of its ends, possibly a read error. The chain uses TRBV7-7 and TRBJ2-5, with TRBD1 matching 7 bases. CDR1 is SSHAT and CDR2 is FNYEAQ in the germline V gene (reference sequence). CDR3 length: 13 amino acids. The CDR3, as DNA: TGTGCTAGCAGCTTTGACAGGGAAGAGACCCAGTACTTC. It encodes CASSFDREETQYF. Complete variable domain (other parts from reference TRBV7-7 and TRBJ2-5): GAGVSQSPRYKVTKRGQDVTLRCDPISSHATLYWYQQALGQGPEFLTYFNYEAQPDKSGLPSDRFSAERPEGSISTLTIQRTEQRDSAMYRCASSFDREETQYFGPGTRLLVL.

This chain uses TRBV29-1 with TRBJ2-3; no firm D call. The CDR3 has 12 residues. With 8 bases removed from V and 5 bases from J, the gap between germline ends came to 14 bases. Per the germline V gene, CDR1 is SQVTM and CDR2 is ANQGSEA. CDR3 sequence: CSPTQLGDTQYF. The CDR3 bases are TGCAGCCCAACCCAGTTGGGAGATACGCAGTATTTT.

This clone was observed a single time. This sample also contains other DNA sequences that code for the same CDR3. In DNA, the CDR3 is TGTGCCAGCAGCCCTGGACAGGGGACTGAAGCTTTCTTT. Protein: CASSPGQGTEAFF. The V call is TRBV7-9, the J call TRBJ1-1; TRBD1 matches 9 bases. V lost 5 bases and J lost 5; bases outside the gene matches: 3. The germline V gene encodes CDR1 SEHNR and CDR2 FQNEAQ (reference sequence). This CDR3 comprises 13 residues.

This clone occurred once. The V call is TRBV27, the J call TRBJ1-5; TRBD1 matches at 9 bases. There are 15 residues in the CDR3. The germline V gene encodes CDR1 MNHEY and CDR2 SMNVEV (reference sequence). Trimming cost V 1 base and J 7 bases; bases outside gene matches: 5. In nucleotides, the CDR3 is TGTGCCAGCAGTTTATACAGGGGGCTGAGGCAGCCCCAGCATTTT. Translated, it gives CASSLYRGLRQPQHF.

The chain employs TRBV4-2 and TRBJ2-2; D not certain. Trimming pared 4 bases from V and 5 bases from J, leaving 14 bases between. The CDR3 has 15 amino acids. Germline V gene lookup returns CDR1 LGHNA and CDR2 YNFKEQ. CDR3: CASSPSSGYTGELFF. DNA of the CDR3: TGTGCCAGCAGCCCTTCATCCGGGTATACCGGGGAGCTGTTTTTT.

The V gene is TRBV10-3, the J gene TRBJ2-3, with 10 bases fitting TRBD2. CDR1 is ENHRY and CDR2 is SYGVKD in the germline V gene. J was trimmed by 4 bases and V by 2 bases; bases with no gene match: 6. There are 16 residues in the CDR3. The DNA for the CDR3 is TGTGCCATCAGTGAGCCCGGGACTAGCGTAGCAGATACGCAGTATTTT. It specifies CAISEPGTSVADTQYF.

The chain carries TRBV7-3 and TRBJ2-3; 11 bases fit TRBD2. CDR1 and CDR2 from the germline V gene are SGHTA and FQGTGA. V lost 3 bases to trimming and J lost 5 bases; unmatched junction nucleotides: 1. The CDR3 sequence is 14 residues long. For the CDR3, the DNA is TGTGCCAGCAGCTTCGGGACTAGCGGAGATACGCAGTATTTT. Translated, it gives CASSFGTSGDTQYF. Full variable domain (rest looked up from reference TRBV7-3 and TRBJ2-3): GAGVSQTPSNKVTEKGKYVELRCDPISGHTALYWYRQSLGQGPEFLIYFQGTGAADDSGLPNDRFFAVRPEGSVSTLKIQRTERGDSAVYLCASSFGTSGDTQYFGPGTRLTVL.

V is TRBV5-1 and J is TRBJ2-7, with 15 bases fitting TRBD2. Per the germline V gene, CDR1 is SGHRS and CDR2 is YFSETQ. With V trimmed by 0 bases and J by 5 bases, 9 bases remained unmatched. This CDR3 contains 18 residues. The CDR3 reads CASSLAGLAGGYPNEQYF. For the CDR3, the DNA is TGCGCCAGCAGCTTGGCGGGACTAGCGGGAGGCTATCCCAACGAGCAGTACTTC.

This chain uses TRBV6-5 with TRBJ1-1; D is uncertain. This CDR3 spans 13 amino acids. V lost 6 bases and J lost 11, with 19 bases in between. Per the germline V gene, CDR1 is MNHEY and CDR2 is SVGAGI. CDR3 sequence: CASSLVGSYAAFF. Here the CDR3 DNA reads TGTGCCAGCAGCCTAGTCGGATCCTATGCGGCTTTCTTT.